Presented here are 22 T cell receptor beta chains from one specimen sequenced in a study of blood T cell repertoires in COVID-19. Using immunoSEQ multiplex PCR, the repertoire was profiled, and TCRdb retains in-frame clones only, with some absent. The sample lists about 140,000 clones, roughly 80% occurring once. The sample taken for sequencing was peripheral blood. These TCRs come from a man over 45 with acute or convalescent COVID-19.

J is TRBJ2-5 and V is TRBV24-1, with TRBD1 matching over 7 bases. The trim removed 2 bases at V and 5 bases at J, leaving 4 bases unmatched. Germline V CDR1 and CDR2: KGHDR, SFDVKD. There are 14 residues in the CDR3. CDR3 amino acids: CATSDSRGSETQYF. The CDR3 nucleotides are TGTGCCACCAGTGATTCCAGGGGGAGCGAGACCCAGTACTTC.

The V and J genes are TRBV3-1 (or the pseudogene TRBV3-2) and TRBJ1-4; a weak D match, TRBD1 (5 bases). This CDR3 is 15 amino acids long. Germline loops: CDR1 LGHDT, CDR2 YNNKEL (reference sequence). Trimming removed 5 bases from V and 4 bases from J, with 14 bases in between. CDR3 nucleotides: TGTGCCAGCAGCGGCGGACGGGGGAGTAATGAAAAACTGTTTTTT. It yields the protein CASSGGRGSNEKLFF.

This clone was detected only once. The gene calls are TRBV7-6 and TRBJ1-2, with D possibly being TRBD1 (6 bases). Germline lookup yields CDR1 SGHVS and CDR2 FNYEAQ. There are 14 residues in the CDR3. Trimming cost V 1 base and J 6 bases, with 12 bases left between them. This chain's CDR3 is CASSLGAGENGYTF. DNA for the CDR3: TGTGCCAGCAGCTTAGGGGCAGGGGAGAATGGCTACACCTTC. Supplemented by reference TRBV7-6 and TRBJ1-2, the full variable domain reads GAGVSQSPRYKVTKRGQDVALRCDPISGHVSLYWYRQALGQGPEFLTYFNYEAQQDKSGLPNDRFSAERPEGSISTLTIQRTEQRDSAMYRCASSLGAGENGYTFGSGTRLTVV.

CDR3 residues: CSVAGQGFGGEQFF. The CDR3 DNA reads TGCAGCGTTGCAGGGCAGGGGTTTGGAGGTGAGCAGTTCTTC. V is TRBV29-1 and J is TRBJ2-1, with TRBD1 as a possible D gene (6 bases). Trimming took off 4 bases at V and 9 bases at J, with 19 bases between the two ends. The CDR3 consists of 14 residues. Germline CDR1 is SQVTM and CDR2 is ANQGSEA.

The rearrangement links TRBV29-1 to TRBJ1-1, with D tentatively TRBD1 (6 bases). This CDR3 spans 13 amino acids. In germline, CDR1 is SQVTM, CDR2 ANQGSEA. The germline V and J ends were trimmed by 6 bases and 0 bases, with 11 bases remaining between them. CDR3 in amino acids: CSVDTGLNTEAFF. The CDR3 DNA reads TGCAGCGTGGACACAGGGCTGAACACTGAAGCTTTCTTT.

V is TRBV5-1 and J is TRBJ2-1; D is perhaps TRBD2 (6 bases). Trimming took 4 bases from V and 7 from J, leaving 18 bases between them. The CDR3 length is 15 residues. Germline CDR1 reads SGHRS; CDR2 reads YFSETQ. CDR3: CASSQPGLRGNEQFF. CDR3 DNA sequence: TGCGCCAGCAGCCAGCCGGGACTCCGCGGGAATGAGCAGTTCTTC. The variable domain in full, with the rest retrieved from reference TRBV5-1 and TRBJ2-1, is KAGVTQTPRYLIKTRGQQVTLSCSPISGHRSVSWYQQTPGQGLQFLFEYFSETQRNKGNFPGRFSGRQFSNSRSEMNVSTLELGDSALYLCASSQPGLRGNEQFFGPGTRLTVL.

This clone was counted only a few times. The chain joins TRBV7-6 to TRBJ2-3; 9 bases map to TRBD1. The V segment lost 4 bases and the J segment 4 bases; nucleotides outside the gene matches: 3. This CDR3 is built from 14 residues. Germline CDR1 SGHVS, CDR2 FNYEAQ. The CDR3 loop reads CASSWGQGPDTQYF. CDR3 sequence (DNA): TGTGCCAGCAGCTGGGGACAGGGACCAGATACGCAGTATTTT.

The V and J genes are TRBV6-1 and TRBJ2-5, with TRBD2 identical over 9 bases. The CDR3 consists of 15 residues. V shed 4 bases and J 0 bases; nucleotides not matched to a gene: 3. The germline V gene has CDR1 MNHNS and CDR2 SASEGT. In nucleotides, the CDR3 is TGTGCCAGCAGTGTAGCTAGCGGGGACCAAGAGACCCAGTACTTC. Translating gives CASSVASGDQETQYF.

The J gene is TRBJ1-1, the V gene TRBV19, with D maybe TRBD1 (6 bases). The length of the CDR3 is 14 residues. The V and J ends lost 5 bases and 4 bases respectively, with 14 bases between them. Per germline, CDR1 LNHDA and CDR2 SQIVND (reference sequence). In nucleotides, the CDR3 is TGTGCCAGTAGTTCCGACAGGCCGTTCACTGAAGCTTTCTTT. As protein: CASSSDRPFTEAFF.

The V and J genes are TRBV27 and TRBJ1-2, with 8 nucleotides matching TRBD1. This CDR3 region has 13 residues. CDR1 is MNHEY and CDR2 is SMNVEV in the germline V gene (reference sequence). Germline trimming cut 5 bases from V and 8 bases from J; bases unmatched to any gene: 7. CDR3 DNA sequence: TGTGCCAGCAGTCGACAGGGGCCGGGGGGCTACACCTTC. Translated: CASSRQGPGGYTF.

The chain uses TRBV6-1 and TRBJ1-2; maybe TRBD1 (6 bases). The germline V and J ends were trimmed by 4 bases and 0 bases, with 15 bases remaining between them. Germline V gives CDR1 MNHNS, CDR2 SASEGT. The CDR3 totals 16 residues. This chain's CDR3 is CASSGASTGANYGYTF. Written as DNA, the CDR3 is TGTGCCAGCAGTGGTGCATCGACAGGAGCTAACTATGGCTACACCTTC.

The CDR3 nucleotides read TGTGCCAGTAGTGCTCGACAGGGGGCGCCTACTTTCGGTGGCTACACCTTC. It codes for CASSARQGAPTFGGYTF. J is TRBJ1-2 and V is TRBV19, with 10 bases identical to TRBD1. The J segment lost 7 bases and the V segment lost 5 bases, leaving 16 bases of the junction unmatched. This CDR3 is 17 amino acids long. The germline gives CDR1 LNHDA, CDR2 SQIVND (reference sequence).

The rearrangement links TRBV5-4 to TRBJ2-6; TRBD2 is a possible D gene (6 bases). CDR1 SGHNT and CDR2 YYREEE come from the germline V gene (reference sequence). The CDR3 runs 15 residues. The ends were cut back, 0 bases at V and 5 bases at J, with 9 bases in the middle. The CDR3 region has the DNA TGTGCCAGCAGCTTGGATGGGGGGAGGGCCAACGTCCTGACTTTC. Residues: CASSLDGGRANVLTF.

The rearrangement links TRBV27 to TRBJ2-1; 9 bases are shared with TRBD1. Germline V CDR1 and CDR2: MNHEY, SMNVEV (reference sequence). V gave up 10 bases and J gave up 4 bases; unmatched junction bases: 14. The CDR3 is 16 amino acids. The DNA of the CDR3 is TGTGCCACCGGCGGGTTGACAGGGGGTAATTACAATGAGCAGTTCTTC. Amino acids: CATGGLTGGNYNEQFF.

This clone was seen a handful of times. This rearrangement joins TRBV28 to TRBJ1-3; 8 bases fit TRBD1. This CDR3 contains 13 residues. The V and J ends lost 5 bases and 7 bases, in that order; junction bases with no gene match: 4. From germline, CDR1 is MDHEN and CDR2 SYDVKM. CDR3 DNA sequence: TGTGCCAGCAGTAGGACAGGGTTTAACACCATATATTTT. This codes for CASSRTGFNTIYF.

V gene TRBV30 combines with J gene TRBJ1-4; D is uncertain. The CDR3 contains 13 residues. Trimming removed 2 bases from V and 2 bases from J, with 6 bases in between. CDR1 and CDR2 from the germline V gene are GTSNPN and SVGIG (reference sequence). The CDR3 loop reads CAWSSGTNEKLFF. As DNA, the CDR3 is TGTGCCTGGAGTTCGGGGACTAATGAAAAACTGTTTTTT.

The chain carries TRBV27 and TRBJ2-2; D might be TRBD2 (5 bases). This CDR3 comprises 15 residues. Germline V CDR1 and CDR2: MNHEY, SMNVEV (reference sequence). Trimming stripped 3 bases from V and 5 bases from J, with 13 bases between. This chain's CDR3 is CASSLRADGTGELFF. The CDR3, as DNA: TGTGCCAGCAGTTTGAGGGCAGACGGGACCGGGGAGCTGTTTTTT.

The chain has TRBV30 and TRBJ1-2; 10 bases are a match to TRBD1. This CDR3 spans 13 amino acids. The junction had 8 bases not matched to a gene; V was cut back by 5 bases and J by 8 bases. CDR1 is GTSNPN, CDR2 SVGIG, per germline (reference sequence). CDR3 in DNA: TGTGCCTGGTCCGGACAGGGGGGAGGCGGCTACACCTTC. As protein: CAWSGQGGGGYTF. Full variable domain (rest looked up from reference TRBV30 and TRBJ1-2): SQTIHQWPATLVQPVGSPLSLECTVEGTSNPNLYWYRQAAGRGLQLLFYSVGIGQISSEVPQNLSASRPQDRQFILSSKKLLLSDSGFYLCAWSGQGGGGYTFGSGTRLTVV.

This chain links TRBV7-8 with TRBJ2-5; possible D gene TRBD2, 7 bases. The V end was cut by 2 bases, the J end by 0 bases, with 25 bases between. From germline, CDR1 is SGHVS and CDR2 FQNEAQ. The CDR3 contains 20 residues. The CDR3, as DNA: TGTGCCAGCAGCTTACTTATGGCGGGGGCCCAACCGTTGTACCAAGAGACCCAGTACTTC. Translation: CASSLLMAGAQPLYQETQYF.

The V gene is TRBV5-1, the J gene TRBJ2-2, with D uncertain. V lost 0 bases and J 5 bases, leaving 11 bases between the germline ends. Germline CDR1 is SGHRS and CDR2 is YFSETQ. The CDR3 has 15 residues. As DNA, the CDR3 is TGCGCCAGCAGCTTGGTCTCGGGTTCGACCGGGGAGCTGTTTTTT. Its protein is CASSLVSGSTGELFF.

The chain joins TRBV7-3 to TRBJ2-1, with D possibly TRBD2 on 6 matching bases. Deletions cut 2 bases from V and 7 bases from J, with 15 bases between. The length of the CDR3 is 15 residues. CDR1 and CDR2 (germline): SGHTA, FQGTGA. This chain's CDR3 is CASSLRTGGVNEQFF. The CDR3, as DNA: TGTGCCAGCAGCTTACGTACCGGGGGTGTGAATGAGCAGTTCTTC. The entire variable domain, with the rest obtained from reference TRBV7-3 and TRBJ2-1, is as follows: GAGVSQTPSNKVTEKGKYVELRCDPISGHTALYWYRQSLGQGPEFLIYFQGTGAADDSGLPNDRFFAVRPEGSVSTLKIQRTERGDSAVYLCASSLRTGGVNEQFFGPGTRLTVL.

This clone was seen only a few times. The chain has TRBV4-2 and TRBJ2-1; D is perhaps TRBD2 (5 bases). Trimming removed 0 bases from V and 3 bases from J, with 15 bases in between. Germline CDR1 reads LGHNA; CDR2 reads YNFKEQ. The CDR3 runs to 17 residues. CDR3 loop: CASSQDFAGSDYNEQFF. The CDR3 nucleotides are TGTGCCAGCAGCCAAGATTTCGCGGGTAGTGACTACAATGAGCAGTTCTTC.